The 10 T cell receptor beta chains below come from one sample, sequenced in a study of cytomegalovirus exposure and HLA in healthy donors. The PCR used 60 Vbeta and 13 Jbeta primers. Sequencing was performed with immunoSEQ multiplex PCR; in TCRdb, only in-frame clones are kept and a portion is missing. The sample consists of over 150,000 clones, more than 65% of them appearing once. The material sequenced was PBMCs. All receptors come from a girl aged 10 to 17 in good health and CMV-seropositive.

The CDR3 loop reads CASSRDRGLANYGYTF. In DNA form, the CDR3 reads TGTGCCAGCAGCAGAGACAGGGGTTTGGCCAACTATGGCTACACCTTC. V gene TRBV21-1 combines with J gene TRBJ1-2; TRBD1, the table's D call, was not compared with the DNA. TRBV21-1 is labeled a pseudogene. This CDR3 contains 16 residues.

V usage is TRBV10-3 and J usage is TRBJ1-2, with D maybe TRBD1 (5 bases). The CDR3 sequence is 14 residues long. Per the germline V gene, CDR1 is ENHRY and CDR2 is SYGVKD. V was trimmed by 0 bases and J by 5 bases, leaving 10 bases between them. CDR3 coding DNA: TGTGCCATCAGTGAGTCGGTGGCAGGGTATGGCTACACCTTC. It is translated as CAISESVAGYGYTF.

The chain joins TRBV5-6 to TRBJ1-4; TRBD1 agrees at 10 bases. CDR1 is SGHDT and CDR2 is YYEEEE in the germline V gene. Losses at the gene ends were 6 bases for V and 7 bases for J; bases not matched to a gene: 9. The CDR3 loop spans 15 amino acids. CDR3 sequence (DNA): TGTGCCAGCAAATTTTTTGGGACAGGGGCTGAAAAACTGTTTTTT. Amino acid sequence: CASKFFGTGAEKLFF. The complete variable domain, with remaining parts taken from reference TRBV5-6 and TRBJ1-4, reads DAGVTQSPTHLIKTRGQQVTLRCSPKSGHDTVSWYQQALGQGPQFIFQYYEEEERQRGNFPDRFSGHQFPNYSSELNVNALLLGDSALYLCASKFFGTGAEKLFFGSGTQLSVL.

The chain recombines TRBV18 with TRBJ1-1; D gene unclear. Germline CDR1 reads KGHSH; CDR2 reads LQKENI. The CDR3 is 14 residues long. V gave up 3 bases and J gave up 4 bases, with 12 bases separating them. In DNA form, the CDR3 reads TGTGCCAGCTCACCGAGGGAAGGAGGCACTGAAGCTTTCTTT. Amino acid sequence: CASSPREGGTEAFF.

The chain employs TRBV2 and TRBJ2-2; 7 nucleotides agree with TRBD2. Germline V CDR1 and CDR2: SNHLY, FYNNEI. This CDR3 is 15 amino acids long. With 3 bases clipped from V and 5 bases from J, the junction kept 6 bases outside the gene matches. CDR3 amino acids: CASSDLGGGTGELFF. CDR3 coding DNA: TGTGCCAGCAGTGACCTTGGGGGGGGGACCGGGGAGCTGTTTTTT.

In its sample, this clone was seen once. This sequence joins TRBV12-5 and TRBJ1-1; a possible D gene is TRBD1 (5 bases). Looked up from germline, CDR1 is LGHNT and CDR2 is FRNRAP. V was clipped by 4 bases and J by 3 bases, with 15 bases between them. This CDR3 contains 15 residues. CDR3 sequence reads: CASGWRGGEDTEAFF. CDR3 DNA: TGTGCTAGTGGTTGGAGGGGTGGGGAAGACACTGAAGCTTTCTTT.

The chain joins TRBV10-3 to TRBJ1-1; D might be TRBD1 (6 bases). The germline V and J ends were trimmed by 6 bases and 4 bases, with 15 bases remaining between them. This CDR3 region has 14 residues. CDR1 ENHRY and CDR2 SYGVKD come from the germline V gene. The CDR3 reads CAIRRDKQRTEAFF. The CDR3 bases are TGTGCCATCAGACGGGACAAACAGCGCACTGAAGCTTTCTTT.

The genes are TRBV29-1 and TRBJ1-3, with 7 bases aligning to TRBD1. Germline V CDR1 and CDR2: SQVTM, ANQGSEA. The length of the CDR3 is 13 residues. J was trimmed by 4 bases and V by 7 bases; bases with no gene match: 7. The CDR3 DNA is TGCAGCGCAGAGGACAGGAGAGGAAACACCATATATTTT. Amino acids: CSAEDRRGNTIYF.

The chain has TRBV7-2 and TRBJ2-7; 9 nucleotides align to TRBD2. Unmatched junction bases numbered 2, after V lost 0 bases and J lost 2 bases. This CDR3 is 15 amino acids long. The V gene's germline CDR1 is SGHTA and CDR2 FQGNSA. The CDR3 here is CASSLAPSGAYEQYF. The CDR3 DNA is TGTGCCAGCAGCTTAGCCCCTAGCGGGGCCTACGAGCAGTACTTC.

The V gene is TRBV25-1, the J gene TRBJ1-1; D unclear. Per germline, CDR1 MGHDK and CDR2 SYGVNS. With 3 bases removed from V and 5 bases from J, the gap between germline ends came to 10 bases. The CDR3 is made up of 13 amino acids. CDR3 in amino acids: CASSDPRGTEAFF. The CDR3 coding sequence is TGTGCCAGCAGTGACCCTCGCGGGACTGAAGCTTTCTTT.